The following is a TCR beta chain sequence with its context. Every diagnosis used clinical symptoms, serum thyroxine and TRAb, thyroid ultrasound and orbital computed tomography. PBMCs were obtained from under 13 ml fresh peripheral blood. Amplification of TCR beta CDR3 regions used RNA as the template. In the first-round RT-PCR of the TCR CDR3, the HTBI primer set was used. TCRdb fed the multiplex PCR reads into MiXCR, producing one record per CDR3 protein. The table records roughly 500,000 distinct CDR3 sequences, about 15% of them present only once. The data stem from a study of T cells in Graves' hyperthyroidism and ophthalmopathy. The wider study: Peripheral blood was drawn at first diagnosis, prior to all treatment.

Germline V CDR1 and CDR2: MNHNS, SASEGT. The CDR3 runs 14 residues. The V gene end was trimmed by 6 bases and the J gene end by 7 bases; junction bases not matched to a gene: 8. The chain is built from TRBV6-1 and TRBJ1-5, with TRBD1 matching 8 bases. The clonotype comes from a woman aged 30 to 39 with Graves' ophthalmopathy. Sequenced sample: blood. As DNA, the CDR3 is TGTGCCAGCAGCCGGACAGGGTTTGAGCAGCCCCAGCATTTT. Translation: CASSRTGFEQPQHF.